Sequencing of this T cell receptor beta chain was carried out in a study of T cells in tuberculosis. The wider study: A South African cohort included IGRA-negative adolescents, latently infected IGRA-positive adolescents and adults with active tuberculosis. The study's findings and limits: Active tuberculosis alpha repertoires lay closer to GMM-specific TCRs than controls'. Using the GMM-specific repertoire gave about 87% accuracy versus roughly 70% with motifs.

Some clones are missing from TCRdb's copy, which holds only in-frame ones; the method was immunoSEQ multiplex PCR. The table lists 40,000 to 45,000 clones, 90% to 95% of them singletons. A note on this clone: No antigen is known for it.

Latent tuberculosis screening used tuberculin skin test and IGRA at entry. Sequenced material: PBMCs. The receptor's source is a donor aged 10-29 years with latent tuberculosis or without tuberculosis infection.

This chain's CDR3 is CASSQERRATYEQYF. CDR3 coding DNA: TGCGCCAGCAGCCAAGAAAGGAGGGCCACCTACGAGCAGTACTTC. The chain combines TRBV4-1 with TRBJ2-7; D is possibly TRBD2 (6 bases). Germline CDR1 and CDR2: MGHRA and YSYEKL. The CDR3 loop spans 15 amino acids. V lost 0 bases, J lost 2 bases, and 11 bases lay in between.